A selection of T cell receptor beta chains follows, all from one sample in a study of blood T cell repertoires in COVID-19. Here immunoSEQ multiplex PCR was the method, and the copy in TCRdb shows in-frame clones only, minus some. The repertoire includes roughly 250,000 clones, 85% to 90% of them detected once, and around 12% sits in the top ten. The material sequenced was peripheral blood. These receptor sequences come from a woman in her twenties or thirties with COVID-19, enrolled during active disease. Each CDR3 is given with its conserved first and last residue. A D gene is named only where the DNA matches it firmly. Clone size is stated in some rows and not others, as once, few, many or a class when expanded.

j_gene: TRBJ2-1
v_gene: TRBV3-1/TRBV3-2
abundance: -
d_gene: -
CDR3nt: TGTGCCAGCAGCCAAGGTCCTACCTACAATGAGCAGTTCTTC
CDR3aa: CASSQGPTYNEQFF

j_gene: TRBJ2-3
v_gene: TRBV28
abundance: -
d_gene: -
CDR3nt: TGTGCCAGCAGCCTCAGACTTGATACGCAGTATTTT
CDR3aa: CASSLRLDTQYF

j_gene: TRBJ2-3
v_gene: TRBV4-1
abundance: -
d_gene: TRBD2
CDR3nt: TGCGCCAGCAGCCAAGCTCTAGCGGGGGGGAGGACAGATACGCAGTATTTT
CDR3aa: CASSQALAGGRTDTQYF

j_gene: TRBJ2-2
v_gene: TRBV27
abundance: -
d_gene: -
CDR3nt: TGTGCCAGCATCTTCCTCGACAGGCTGAACACCGGGGAGCTGTTTTTT
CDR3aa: CASIFLDRLNTGELFF

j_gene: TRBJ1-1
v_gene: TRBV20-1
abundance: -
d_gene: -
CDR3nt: TGCAGTGCTAGAAACAGGGTGGGAGCTTTCTTT
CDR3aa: CSARNRVGAFF

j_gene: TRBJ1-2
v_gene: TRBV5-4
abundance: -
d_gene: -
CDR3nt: TGTGCCAGCAGCTTGGATGGGGCCTATGGCTACACCTTC
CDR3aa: CASSLDGAYGYTF

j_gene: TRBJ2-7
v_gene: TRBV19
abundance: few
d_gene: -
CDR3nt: TGTGCCAGTAGTACGCCCGCACAGGACCCCCACGAGCAGTACTTC
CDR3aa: CASSTPAQDPHEQYF

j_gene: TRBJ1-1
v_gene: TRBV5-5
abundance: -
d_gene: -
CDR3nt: TGTGCCAGCGCCTGGGCAGCAATGAACACTGAAGCTTTCTTT
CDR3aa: CASAWAAMNTEAFF

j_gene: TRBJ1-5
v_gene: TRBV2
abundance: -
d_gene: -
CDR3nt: TGTGCCAGCAGTGTATGGACAGATCTCAATCAGCCCCAGCATTTT
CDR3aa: CASSVWTDLNQPQHF

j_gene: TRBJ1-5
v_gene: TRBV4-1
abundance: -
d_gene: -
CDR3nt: TGCGTCAGCAGCCAAGGCCCCCTCGGGGTCCAAAATCAGCCCCAGCATTTT
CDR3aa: CVSSQGPLGVQNQPQHF

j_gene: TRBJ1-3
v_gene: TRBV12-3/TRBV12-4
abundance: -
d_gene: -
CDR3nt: TGTGCCAGCCCACTTCCTGGAAACACCATATATTTT
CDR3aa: CASPLPGNTIYF

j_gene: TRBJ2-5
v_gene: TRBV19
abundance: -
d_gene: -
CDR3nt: TGTGCCAGTAGTATGGGTCCAGGGCAAGAGACCCAGTACTTC
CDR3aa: CASSMGPGQETQYF

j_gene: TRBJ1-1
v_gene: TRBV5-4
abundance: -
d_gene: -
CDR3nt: TGTGCCAGCAGCGCATCAATGACAGTTGACGCTTTCTTT
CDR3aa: CASSASMTVDAFF

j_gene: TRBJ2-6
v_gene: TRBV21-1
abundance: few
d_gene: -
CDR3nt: TGTGCCAGCAGCAGGGTCCGGTCGACAGTTTTCCACTCTGGGGCCAACGTCCTGACTTTC
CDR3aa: CASSRVRSTVFHSGANVLTF

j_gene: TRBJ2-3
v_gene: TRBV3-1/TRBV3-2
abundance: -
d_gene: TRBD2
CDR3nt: TGTGCCAGCACTGCTAGCGGGGGTGGGGATACGCAGTATTTT
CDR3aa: CASTASGGGDTQYF

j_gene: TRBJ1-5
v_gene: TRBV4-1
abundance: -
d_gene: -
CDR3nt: TGCGCCAGCAGCCAAGGGCGGGGAGTTAGCAATCAGCCCCAGCATTTT
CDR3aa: CASSQGRGVSNQPQHF

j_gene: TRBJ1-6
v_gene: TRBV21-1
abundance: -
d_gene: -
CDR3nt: TGTGCCAGCAGCAAAGTAGGGAGGACAGGGGTGCATTCACCCCTCCACTTT
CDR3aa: CASSKVGRTGVHSPLHF

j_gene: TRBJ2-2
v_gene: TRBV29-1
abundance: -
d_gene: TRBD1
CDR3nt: TGCAGCGTGATGACAGGGGGCTATACCGGGGAGCTGTTTTTT
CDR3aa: CSVMTGGYTGELFF

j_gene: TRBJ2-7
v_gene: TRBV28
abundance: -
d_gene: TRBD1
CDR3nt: TGTGCCAGCAGTTTGAGGGGGCTCCTCTACGAGCAGTACTTC
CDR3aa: CASSLRGLLYEQYF

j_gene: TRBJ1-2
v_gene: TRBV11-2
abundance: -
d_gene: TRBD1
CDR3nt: TGTGCCAGCAACAAAGGGTGGACAGGCGACTACACCTTC
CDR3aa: CASNKGWTGDYTF

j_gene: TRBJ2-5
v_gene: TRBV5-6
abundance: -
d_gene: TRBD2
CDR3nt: TGTGCCAGCAGCTTGGTCGGCGGGGGTGAAGAGACCCAGTACTTC
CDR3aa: CASSLVGGGEETQYF

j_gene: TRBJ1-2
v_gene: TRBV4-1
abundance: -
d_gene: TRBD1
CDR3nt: TGCGCCAGCAGCCCACCGGGACAGTCTAACTATGGCTACACCTTC
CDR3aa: CASSPPGQSNYGYTF

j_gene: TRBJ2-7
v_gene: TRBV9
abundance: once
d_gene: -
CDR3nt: TGTGCCAGCAGCGTAGGGGCTAGCTGGGGCTACGAGCAGTACTTC
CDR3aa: CASSVGASWGYEQYF

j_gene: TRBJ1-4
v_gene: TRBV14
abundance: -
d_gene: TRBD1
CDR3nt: TGTGCCAGCAGCCAAGAGGACAGGAAACTGTTTTTT
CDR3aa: CASSQEDRKLFF

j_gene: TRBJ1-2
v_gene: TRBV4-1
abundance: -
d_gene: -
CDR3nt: TGCGCCAGCAGCCAAGAAGCCAGGGGAGCTGGCTACACCTTC
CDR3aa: CASSQEARGAGYTF

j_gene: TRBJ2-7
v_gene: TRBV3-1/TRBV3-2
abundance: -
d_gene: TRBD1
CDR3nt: TGTGCCAGCAGCCAAGATAAGGGGTGGACAGGGGGCTCCTACGAGCAGTACTTC
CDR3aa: CASSQDKGWTGGSYEQYF

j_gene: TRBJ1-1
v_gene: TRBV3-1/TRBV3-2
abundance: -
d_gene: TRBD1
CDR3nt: TGTGCCAGCAGCCACCGGGACAGGGGCACAAGGAATGAAGCTTTCTTT
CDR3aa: CASSHRDRGTRNEAFF

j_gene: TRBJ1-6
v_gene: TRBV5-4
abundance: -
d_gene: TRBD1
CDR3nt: TGTGCCAGCAGCTTGTCACAGGGGAATTCACCCCTCCACTTT
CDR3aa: CASSLSQGNSPLHF

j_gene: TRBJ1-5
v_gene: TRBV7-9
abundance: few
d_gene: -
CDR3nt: TGTGCCAGCAGCTTAGGGAGCACCATAGGAGGCAATCAGCCCCAGCATTTT
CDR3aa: CASSLGSTIGGNQPQHF

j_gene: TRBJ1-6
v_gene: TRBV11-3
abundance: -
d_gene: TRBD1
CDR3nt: TGTGCCAGCAGCCCCCCCCGGGACAGCTCCTATAATTCACCCCTCCACTTT
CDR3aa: CASSPPRDSSYNSPLHF

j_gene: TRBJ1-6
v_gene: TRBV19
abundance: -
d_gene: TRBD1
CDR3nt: TGTGCCAGTAGAACCGGGACAGGGGATTCACCCCTCCACTTT
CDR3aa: CASRTGTGDSPLHF

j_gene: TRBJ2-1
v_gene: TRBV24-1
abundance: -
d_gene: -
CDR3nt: TGTGCCACCAGTGCTGCGGGTGAGGGTTACAATGAGCAGTTCTTC
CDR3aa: CATSAAGEGYNEQFF

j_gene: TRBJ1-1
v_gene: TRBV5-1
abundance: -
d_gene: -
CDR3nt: TGCGCCAGCAGCTTGTATGAGGGAGGCATGAACACTGAAGCTTTCTTT
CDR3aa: CASSLYEGGMNTEAFF

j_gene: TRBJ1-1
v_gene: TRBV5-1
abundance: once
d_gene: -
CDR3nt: TGCGCCAGCCGGCCCCCGGGAGACACTGAAGCTTTCTTT
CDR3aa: CASRPPGDTEAFF

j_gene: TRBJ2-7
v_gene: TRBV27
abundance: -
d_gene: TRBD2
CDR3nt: TGTGCCAGCAGTCTTAGCGGGGGAACCTACGAGCAGTACTTC
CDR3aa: CASSLSGGTYEQYF

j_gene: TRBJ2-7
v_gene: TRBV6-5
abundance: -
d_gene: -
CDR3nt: TGTGCCAGTAGGAGGGGCACCGGCTCCTACGAGCAGTACTTC
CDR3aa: CASRRGTGSYEQYF

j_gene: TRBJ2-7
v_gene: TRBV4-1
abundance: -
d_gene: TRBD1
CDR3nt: TGCGCCAGCAGCCAAGCAGGACAGGGGTACGAGCAGTACTTC
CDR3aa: CASSQAGQGYEQYF

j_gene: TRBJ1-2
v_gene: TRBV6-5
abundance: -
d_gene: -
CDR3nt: TGTGCCAGCACCCATTGGGCTGCAAACTATGGCTACACCTTC
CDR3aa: CASTHWAANYGYTF

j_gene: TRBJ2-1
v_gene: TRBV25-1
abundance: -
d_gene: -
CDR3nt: TGTGCCAGCAGTGACGGGGTTGGGACGGGGGATGAGCAGTTCTTC
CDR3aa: CASSDGVGTGDEQFF

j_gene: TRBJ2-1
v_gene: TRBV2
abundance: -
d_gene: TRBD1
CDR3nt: TGTGCCAGCAGTTCCGGGACAGGGTATAATGAGCAGTTCTTC
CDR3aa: CASSSGTGYNEQFF

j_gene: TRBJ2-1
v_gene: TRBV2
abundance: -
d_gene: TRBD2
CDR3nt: TGTGCCAGCACTTCGGGGACTAGCGTGTTAGATGAGCAGTTCTTC
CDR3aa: CASTSGTSVLDEQFF

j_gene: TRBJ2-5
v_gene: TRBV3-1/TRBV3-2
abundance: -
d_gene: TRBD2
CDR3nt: TGTGCCAGCAGTCCTCAGCGGGGGGGACAAGAGACCCAGTACTTC
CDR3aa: CASSPQRGGQETQYF

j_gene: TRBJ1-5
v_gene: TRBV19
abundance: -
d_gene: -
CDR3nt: TGTGCCAGTAGTATGAGTCGAGGGGGAAGCAATCAGCCCCAGCATTTT
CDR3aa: CASSMSRGGSNQPQHF

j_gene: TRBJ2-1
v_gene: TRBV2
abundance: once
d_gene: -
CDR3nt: TGTGCCAGCAGTGACCTCCACCCGGGCAATGAGCAGTTCTTC
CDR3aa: CASSDLHPGNEQFF

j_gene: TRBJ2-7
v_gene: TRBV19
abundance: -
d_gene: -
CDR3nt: TGTGCCAGTAGTCTTACAGGGACCTCCTACGAGCAGTACTTC
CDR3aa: CASSLTGTSYEQYF

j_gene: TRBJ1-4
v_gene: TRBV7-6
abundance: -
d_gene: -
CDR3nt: TGTGCCAGCAGCCCCATGTGGGGACACCCTGCAACTAATGAAAAACTGTTTTTT
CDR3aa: CASSPMWGHPATNEKLFF

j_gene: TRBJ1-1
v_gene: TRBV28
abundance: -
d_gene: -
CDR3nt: TGTGCCAGCAGGATAGAGGGAAGGACCACTGAAGCTTTCTTT
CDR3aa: CASRIEGRTTEAFF

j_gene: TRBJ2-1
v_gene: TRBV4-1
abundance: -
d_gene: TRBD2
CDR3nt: TGCGCCAGCAGCCAAGGATTGAGGGTAGCGGGGGGCTCCTACAATGAGCAGTTCTTC
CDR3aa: CASSQGLRVAGGSYNEQFF

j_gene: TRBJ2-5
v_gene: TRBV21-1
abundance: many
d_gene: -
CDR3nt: TGTGCCAGCAGTCGGGGGCTAGCGGGCCAAGAGACCCAGTACTTC
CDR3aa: CASSRGLAGQETQYF

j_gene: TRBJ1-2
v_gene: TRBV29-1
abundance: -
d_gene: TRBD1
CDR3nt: TGCAGCGCGCCGACTCGGGACAGGGACGGCTACACCTTC
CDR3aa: CSAPTRDRDGYTF

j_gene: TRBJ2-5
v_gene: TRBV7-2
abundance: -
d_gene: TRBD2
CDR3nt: TGTGCCAGCAGCTTACTCCGCCCAGGGAGCGGGGGGGCTGGGACCCAGTACTTC
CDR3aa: CASSLLRPGSGGAGTQYF

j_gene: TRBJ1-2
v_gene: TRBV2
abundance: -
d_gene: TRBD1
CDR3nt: TGTGCCAGCAGTAGCGACAGGGGGCTCCGTGGCTACACCTTC
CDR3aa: CASSSDRGLRGYTF

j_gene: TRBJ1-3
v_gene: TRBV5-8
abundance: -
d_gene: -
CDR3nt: TGTGCCAGCAGCCGCCGGACAACCCTAGGGAACACCATATATTTT
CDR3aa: CASSRRTTLGNTIYF

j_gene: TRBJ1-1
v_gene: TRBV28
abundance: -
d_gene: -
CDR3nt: TGTGCCATCGTTATAGACAGTAACACTGAAGCTTTCTTT
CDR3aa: CAIVIDSNTEAFF

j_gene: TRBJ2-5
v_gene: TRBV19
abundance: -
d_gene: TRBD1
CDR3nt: TGTGCCAGTAGTCCCCCCGGACAGGGTTGGAAGACCCAGTACTTC
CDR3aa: CASSPPGQGWKTQYF

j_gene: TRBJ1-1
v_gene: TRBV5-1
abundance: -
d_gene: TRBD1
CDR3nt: TGCGCCAGCAGCTGGTCCCGGGACAGGGGGCAGGACACTGAAGCTTTCTTT
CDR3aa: CASSWSRDRGQDTEAFF

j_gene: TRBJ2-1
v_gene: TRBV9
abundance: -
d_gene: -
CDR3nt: TGTGCCAGCAGCGTAATGGGAGGTTACAATGAGCAGTTCTTC
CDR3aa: CASSVMGGYNEQFF

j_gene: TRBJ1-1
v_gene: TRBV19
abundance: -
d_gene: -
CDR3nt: TGTGCCAGTAGGGGCCCCCCAGGGGTTGCTTTCTTT
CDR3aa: CASRGPPGVAFF